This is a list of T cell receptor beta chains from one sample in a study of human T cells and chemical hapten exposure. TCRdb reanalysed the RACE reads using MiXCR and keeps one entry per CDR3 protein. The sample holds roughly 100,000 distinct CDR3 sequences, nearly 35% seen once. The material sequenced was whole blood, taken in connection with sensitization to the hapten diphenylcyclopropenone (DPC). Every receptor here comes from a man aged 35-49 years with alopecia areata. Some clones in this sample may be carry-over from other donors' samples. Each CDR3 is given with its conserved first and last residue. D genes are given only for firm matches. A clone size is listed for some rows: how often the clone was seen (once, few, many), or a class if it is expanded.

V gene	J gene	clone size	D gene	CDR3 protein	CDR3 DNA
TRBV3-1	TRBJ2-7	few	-	CASSQGAGVSYEQYF	TGTGCCAGCAGCCAAGGTGCAGGGGTCTCCTACGAGCAGTACTTC
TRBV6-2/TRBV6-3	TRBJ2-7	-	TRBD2	CASRPGLAGSYEQYF	TGTGCCAGCAGACCCGGACTAGCGGGGTCCTACGAGCAGTACTTC
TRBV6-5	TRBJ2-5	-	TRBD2	CASSSPRRLAAYQETQYF	TGTGCCAGCAGTTCTCCCCGTCGACTAGCGGCTTACCAAGAGACCCAGTACTTC
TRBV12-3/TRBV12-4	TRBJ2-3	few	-	CASSLDQGVDTQYF	TGTGCCAGCAGTTTAGATCAGGGCGTGGATACGCAGTATTTT
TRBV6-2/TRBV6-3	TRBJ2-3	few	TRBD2	CASSYRLAGATDTQYF	TGTGCCAGCAGTTATCGACTAGCGGGAGCCACAGATACGCAGTATTTT
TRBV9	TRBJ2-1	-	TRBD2	CASSDDPRAGSSYNEQFF	TGTGCCAGCAGCGATGACCCGCGAGCGGGGAGCTCCTACAATGAGCAGTTCTTC
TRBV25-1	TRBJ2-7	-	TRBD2	CASSEGLAGFHEQYF	TGTGCCAGCAGTGAAGGGCTAGCGGGATTTCACGAGCAGTACTTC
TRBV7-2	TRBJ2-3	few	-	CASSFSATQYF	TGTGCCAGCAGCTTTAGCGCTACGCAGTATTTT
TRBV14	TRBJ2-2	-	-	CASGQDPGWNTGELFF	TGTGCCAGCGGCCAAGATCCGGGATGGAACACCGGGGAGCTGTTTTTT
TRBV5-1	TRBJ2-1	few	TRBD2	CASSSAAGGPSEQFF	TGCGCCAGCAGCTCGGCGGCGGGAGGGCCAAGCGAGCAGTTCTTC
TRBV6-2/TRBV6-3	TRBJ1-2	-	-	CASTPYIVDRNYGYTF	TGTGCCAGCACCCCCTACATAGTGGACAGAAACTATGGCTACACCTTC
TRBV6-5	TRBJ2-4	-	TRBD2	CASSYLGLAGAGKNIQYF	TGTGCCAGCAGTTACTTAGGGCTAGCGGGTGCGGGGAAAAACATTCAGTACTTC